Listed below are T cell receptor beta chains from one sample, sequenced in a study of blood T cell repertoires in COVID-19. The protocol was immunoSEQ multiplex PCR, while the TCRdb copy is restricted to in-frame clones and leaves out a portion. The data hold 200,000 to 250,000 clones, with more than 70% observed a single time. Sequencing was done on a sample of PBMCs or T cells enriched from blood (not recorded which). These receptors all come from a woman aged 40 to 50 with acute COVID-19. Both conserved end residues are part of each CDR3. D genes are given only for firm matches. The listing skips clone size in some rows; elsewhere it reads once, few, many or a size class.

cdr3_nt: TGTGCCAGCAGCTTTAGTCAGGCAGAATACTACGAGCAGTACTTC
cdr3_aa: CASSFSQAEYYEQYF
v_call: TRBV11-2
d_call: NA
j_call: TRBJ2-7
clone_size: NA

cdr3_nt: TGTGCCAGCAGTTTTCAGGGATGGAGAAACACCATATATTTT
cdr3_aa: CASSFQGWRNTIYF
v_call: TRBV28
d_call: NA
j_call: TRBJ1-3
clone_size: NA

cdr3_nt: TGTGCCAGCAGTCGGACTAGCGGCTCCTCCTACGAGCAGTACTTC
cdr3_aa: CASSRTSGSSYEQYF
v_call: TRBV11-2
d_call: TRBD2
j_call: TRBJ2-7
clone_size: few

cdr3_nt: TGTGCCAGTAGCCTAGGGACACTGAACACTGAAGCTTTCTTT
cdr3_aa: CASSLGTLNTEAFF
v_call: TRBV19
d_call: NA
j_call: TRBJ1-1
clone_size: NA

cdr3_nt: TGTGCCAGCAGTCTGGGACTAGCGGGAGGAGATACGCAGTATTTT
cdr3_aa: CASSLGLAGGDTQYF
v_call: TRBV7-3
d_call: TRBD2
j_call: TRBJ2-3
clone_size: few

cdr3_nt: TGTGCCAGCACGCTAGCGGGAGAAGAGACCCAGTACTTC
cdr3_aa: CASTLAGEETQYF
v_call: TRBV2
d_call: TRBD2
j_call: TRBJ2-5
clone_size: NA

cdr3_nt: TGTGCCAGCAGTAAAGACAGGGGGCTGAACACTGAAGCTTTCTTT
cdr3_aa: CASSKDRGLNTEAFF
v_call: TRBV6-2/TRBV6-3
d_call: TRBD1
j_call: TRBJ1-1
clone_size: once

cdr3_nt: TGTGCCAGCAGCTTATTATATGACACAGCCTATGGCTACACCTTC
cdr3_aa: CASSLLYDTAYGYTF
v_call: TRBV5-5
d_call: NA
j_call: TRBJ1-2
clone_size: NA

cdr3_nt: TGTGCCAGCAACGTACAGGGCCCGGGGGAAAAACTGTTTTTT
cdr3_aa: CASNVQGPGEKLFF
v_call: TRBV2
d_call: NA
j_call: TRBJ1-4
clone_size: once

cdr3_nt: TGTGCCATCAGTGCAGGTAGCAATCAGCCCCAGCATTTT
cdr3_aa: CAISAGSNQPQHF
v_call: TRBV10-3
d_call: NA
j_call: TRBJ1-5
clone_size: NA

cdr3_nt: TGTGCCAGCAGTTACTCATCAGGGGGCTATGGCTACACCTTC
cdr3_aa: CASSYSSGGYGYTF
v_call: TRBV6-2/TRBV6-3
d_call: TRBD1
j_call: TRBJ1-2
clone_size: NA

cdr3_nt: TGTGCCAGCAGTCCCGGGGACACTTCCTACGAGCAGTACTTC
cdr3_aa: CASSPGDTSYEQYF
v_call: TRBV7-2
d_call: NA
j_call: TRBJ2-7
clone_size: NA

cdr3_nt: TGTGCCAGCAGTGATTTACTAGCGGGAGTCGATGTTCCCGGGGAGCTGTTTTTT
cdr3_aa: CASSDLLAGVDVPGELFF
v_call: TRBV2
d_call: TRBD2
j_call: TRBJ2-2
clone_size: NA

cdr3_nt: TGTGCCAGCAGTTACTTGTTCGCGGGAGGAGACACAGATACGCAGTATTTT
cdr3_aa: CASSYLFAGGDTDTQYF
v_call: TRBV6-2/TRBV6-3
d_call: TRBD2
j_call: TRBJ2-3
clone_size: NA

cdr3_nt: TGTGCCAGCAGCCTCCGTGCGGGCACCGGGGAGCTGTTTTTT
cdr3_aa: CASSLRAGTGELFF
v_call: TRBV14
d_call: NA
j_call: TRBJ2-2
clone_size: NA

cdr3_nt: TGTGCCAGTAGTCTTCTAGCGGGAGGGCCAGGCGGGGAGCTGTTTTTT
cdr3_aa: CASSLLAGGPGGELFF
v_call: TRBV19
d_call: TRBD2
j_call: TRBJ2-2
clone_size: few

cdr3_nt: TGTACCAGCAGCTTAGCTAGAGCAGGGAAGGGAAATCAGCCCCAGCATTTT
cdr3_aa: CTSSLARAGKGNQPQHF
v_call: TRBV7-2
d_call: NA
j_call: TRBJ1-5
clone_size: NA

cdr3_nt: TGTGCCAGCAGCCAAGGAGCAGGGGTTACGTACGAGCAGTACTTC
cdr3_aa: CASSQGAGVTYEQYF
v_call: TRBV3-1/TRBV3-2
d_call: NA
j_call: TRBJ2-7
clone_size: NA

cdr3_nt: TGCGCCAGCAGCCAAAATAACAGGGATGAGCAGTACTTC
cdr3_aa: CASSQNNRDEQYF
v_call: TRBV4-1
d_call: NA
j_call: TRBJ2-7
clone_size: NA

cdr3_nt: TGCGCCAGCAGCTTGAACCCAGGAATACAGGGAAGCGGGGAGCTGTTTTTT
cdr3_aa: CASSLNPGIQGSGELFF
v_call: TRBV5-1
d_call: NA
j_call: TRBJ2-2
clone_size: NA

cdr3_nt: TGTGCCAGCAGCTCGGACAGGGACTCTGGAAACACCATATATTTT
cdr3_aa: CASSSDRDSGNTIYF
v_call: TRBV7-9
d_call: TRBD1
j_call: TRBJ1-3
clone_size: few

cdr3_nt: TGTGCCAGTAGTATAGGGCGGAGGGATTCTGAAGCTTTCTTT
cdr3_aa: CASSIGRRDSEAFF
v_call: TRBV19
d_call: NA
j_call: TRBJ1-1
clone_size: NA

cdr3_nt: TGTGCCAGCAGGGCAGGGGAAGGCCAGCCCCAGCATTTT
cdr3_aa: CASRAGEGQPQHF
v_call: TRBV2
d_call: NA
j_call: TRBJ1-5
clone_size: NA

cdr3_nt: TGTGCCAGCAGTGTAGGTGTGGGGGCTATGAGCTATGGCTACACCTTC
cdr3_aa: CASSVGVGAMSYGYTF
v_call: TRBV25-1
d_call: NA
j_call: TRBJ1-2
clone_size: NA

cdr3_nt: TGTGCCAGCAGTTTATCCCTCGGTGGGGGCGGCCCTACCCTAAACACCGGGGAGCTGTTTTTT
cdr3_aa: CASSLSLGGGGPTLNTGELFF
v_call: TRBV28
d_call: NA
j_call: TRBJ2-2
clone_size: NA

cdr3_nt: TGTGCCAGCAGTGGGGACAGCTACGAGCAGTACTTC
cdr3_aa: CASSGDSYEQYF
v_call: TRBV12-3/TRBV12-4
d_call: TRBD1
j_call: TRBJ2-7
clone_size: NA

cdr3_nt: TGTGCCAGCAGCCCGCAAGCGGGAGTGAACACCGGGGAGCTGTTTTTT
cdr3_aa: CASSPQAGVNTGELFF
v_call: TRBV7-3
d_call: TRBD2
j_call: TRBJ2-2
clone_size: NA

cdr3_nt: TGTGCCAGCAGCGTAGGAGACAGGGGTGGGGGCTACACCTTC
cdr3_aa: CASSVGDRGGGYTF
v_call: TRBV9
d_call: TRBD1
j_call: TRBJ1-2
clone_size: NA

cdr3_nt: TGTGCCAGCAGTGAAGCGAACAGGGGTGGGGCCAACGTCCTGACTTTC
cdr3_aa: CASSEANRGGANVLTF
v_call: TRBV2
d_call: TRBD1
j_call: TRBJ2-6
clone_size: many

cdr3_nt: TGCAGTGCTAGTATGGCAGGCGCCTCTGGGGCCAACGTCCTGACTTTC
cdr3_aa: CSASMAGASGANVLTF
v_call: TRBV20-1
d_call: NA
j_call: TRBJ2-6
clone_size: NA

cdr3_nt: TGTGCCAGTAGTATGGACAGGGGGAATAATTCACCCCTCCACTTT
cdr3_aa: CASSMDRGNNSPLHF
v_call: TRBV19
d_call: TRBD1
j_call: TRBJ1-6
clone_size: NA

cdr3_nt: TGTGCCAGCCAAACGGGGGGCGAGAATTCACCCCTCCACTTT
cdr3_aa: CASQTGGENSPLHF
v_call: TRBV28
d_call: NA
j_call: TRBJ1-6
clone_size: NA

cdr3_nt: TGTGCCAGCAGTGTCCCGGGGAGTGGCTACACCTTC
cdr3_aa: CASSVPGSGYTF
v_call: TRBV28
d_call: NA
j_call: TRBJ1-2
clone_size: NA

cdr3_nt: TGTGCCAGCAGCCAAGGACAGGGGGCATTAGTGACCGGGGAGCTGTTTTTT
cdr3_aa: CASSQGQGALVTGELFF
v_call: TRBV4-2
d_call: TRBD1
j_call: TRBJ2-2
clone_size: NA

cdr3_nt: TGTGCCAGCAGACCCAGCTCCTACGAGCAGTACTTC
cdr3_aa: CASRPSSYEQYF
v_call: TRBV28
d_call: NA
j_call: TRBJ2-7
clone_size: NA

cdr3_nt: TGCGCCAGCAGCGGATCCTGGGGGCAGCAAGAGACCCAGTACTTC
cdr3_aa: CASSGSWGQQETQYF
v_call: TRBV5-1
d_call: NA
j_call: TRBJ2-5
clone_size: NA

cdr3_nt: TGTGCCAGCAGCTTAATAGCGGGAGTCAACGAGCAGTACTTC
cdr3_aa: CASSLIAGVNEQYF
v_call: TRBV7-3
d_call: TRBD2
j_call: TRBJ2-7
clone_size: NA

cdr3_nt: TGTGCCACCAGTGATTTGCGGGGCTACACCTTC
cdr3_aa: CATSDLRGYTF
v_call: TRBV24-1
d_call: NA
j_call: TRBJ1-2
clone_size: NA

cdr3_nt: TGTGCCAGCAGTCCTCCACAGGACACTGAAGCTTTCTTT
cdr3_aa: CASSPPQDTEAFF
v_call: TRBV28
d_call: NA
j_call: TRBJ1-1
clone_size: NA